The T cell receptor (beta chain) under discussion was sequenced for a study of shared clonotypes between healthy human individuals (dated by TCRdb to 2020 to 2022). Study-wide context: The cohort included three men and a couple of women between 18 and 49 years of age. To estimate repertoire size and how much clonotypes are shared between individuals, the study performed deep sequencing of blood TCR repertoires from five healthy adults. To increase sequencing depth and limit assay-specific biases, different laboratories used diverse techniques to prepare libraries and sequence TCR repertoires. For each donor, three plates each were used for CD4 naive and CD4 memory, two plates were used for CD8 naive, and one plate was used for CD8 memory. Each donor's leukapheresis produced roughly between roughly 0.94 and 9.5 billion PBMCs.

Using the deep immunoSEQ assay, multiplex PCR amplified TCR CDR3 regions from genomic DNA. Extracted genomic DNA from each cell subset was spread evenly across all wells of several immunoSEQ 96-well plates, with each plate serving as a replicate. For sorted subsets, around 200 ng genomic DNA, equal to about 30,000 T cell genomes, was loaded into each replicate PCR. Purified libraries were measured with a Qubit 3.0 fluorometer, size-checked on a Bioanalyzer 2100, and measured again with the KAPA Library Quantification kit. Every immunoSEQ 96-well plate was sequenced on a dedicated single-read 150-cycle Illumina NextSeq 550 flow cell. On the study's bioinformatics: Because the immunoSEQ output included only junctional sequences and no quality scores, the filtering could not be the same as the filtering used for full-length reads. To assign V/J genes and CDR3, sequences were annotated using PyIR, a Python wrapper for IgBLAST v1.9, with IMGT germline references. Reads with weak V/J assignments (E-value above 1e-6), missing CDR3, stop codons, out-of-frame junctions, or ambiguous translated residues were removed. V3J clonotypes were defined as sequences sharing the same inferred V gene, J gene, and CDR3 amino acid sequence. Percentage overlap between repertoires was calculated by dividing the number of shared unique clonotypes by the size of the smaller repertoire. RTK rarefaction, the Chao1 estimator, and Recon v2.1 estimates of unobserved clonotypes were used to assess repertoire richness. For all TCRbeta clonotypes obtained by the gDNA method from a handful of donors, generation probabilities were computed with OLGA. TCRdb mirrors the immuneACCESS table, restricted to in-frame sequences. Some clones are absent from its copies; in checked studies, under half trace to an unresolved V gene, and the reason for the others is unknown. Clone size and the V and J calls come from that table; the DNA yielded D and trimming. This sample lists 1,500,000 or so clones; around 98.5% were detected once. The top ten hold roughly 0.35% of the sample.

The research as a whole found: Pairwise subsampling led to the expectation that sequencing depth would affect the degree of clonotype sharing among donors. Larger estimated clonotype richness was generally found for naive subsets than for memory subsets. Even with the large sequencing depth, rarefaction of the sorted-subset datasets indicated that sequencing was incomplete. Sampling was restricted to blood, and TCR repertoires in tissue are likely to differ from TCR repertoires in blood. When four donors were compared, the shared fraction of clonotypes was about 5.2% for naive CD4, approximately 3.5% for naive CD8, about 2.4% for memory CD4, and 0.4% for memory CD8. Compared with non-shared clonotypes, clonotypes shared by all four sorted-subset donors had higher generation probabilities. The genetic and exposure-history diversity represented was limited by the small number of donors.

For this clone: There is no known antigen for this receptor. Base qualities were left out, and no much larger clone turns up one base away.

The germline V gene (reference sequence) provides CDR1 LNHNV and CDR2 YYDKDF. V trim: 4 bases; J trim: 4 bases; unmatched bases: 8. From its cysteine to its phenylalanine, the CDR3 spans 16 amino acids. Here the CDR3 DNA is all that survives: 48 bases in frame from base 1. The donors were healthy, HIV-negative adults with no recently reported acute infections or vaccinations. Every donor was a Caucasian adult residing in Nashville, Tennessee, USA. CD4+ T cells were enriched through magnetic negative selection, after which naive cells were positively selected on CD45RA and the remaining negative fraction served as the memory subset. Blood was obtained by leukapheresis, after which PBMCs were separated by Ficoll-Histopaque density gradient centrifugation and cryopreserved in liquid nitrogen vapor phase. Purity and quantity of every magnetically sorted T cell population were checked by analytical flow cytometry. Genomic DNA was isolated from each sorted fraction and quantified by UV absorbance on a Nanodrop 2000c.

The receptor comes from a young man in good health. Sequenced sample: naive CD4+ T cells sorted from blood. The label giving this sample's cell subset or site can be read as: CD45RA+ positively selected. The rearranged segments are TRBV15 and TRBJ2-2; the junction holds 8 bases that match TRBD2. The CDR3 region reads CATSTWAGRATGELFF. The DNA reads TGTGCCACCAGCACCTGGGCCGGGAGGGCCACCGGGGAGCTGTTTTTT.